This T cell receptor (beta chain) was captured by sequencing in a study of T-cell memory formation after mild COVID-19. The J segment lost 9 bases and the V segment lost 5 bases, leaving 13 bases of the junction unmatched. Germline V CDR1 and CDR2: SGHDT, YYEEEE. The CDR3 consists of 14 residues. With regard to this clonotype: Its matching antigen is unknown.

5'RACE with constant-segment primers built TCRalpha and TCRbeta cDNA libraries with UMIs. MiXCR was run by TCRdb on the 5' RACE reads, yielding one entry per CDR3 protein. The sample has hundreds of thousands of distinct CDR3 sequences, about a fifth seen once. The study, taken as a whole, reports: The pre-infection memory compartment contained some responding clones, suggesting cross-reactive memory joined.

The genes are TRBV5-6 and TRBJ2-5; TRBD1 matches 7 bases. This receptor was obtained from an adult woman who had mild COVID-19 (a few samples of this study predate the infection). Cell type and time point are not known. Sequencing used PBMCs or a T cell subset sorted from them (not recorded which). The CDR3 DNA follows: TGTGCCAGCAGTAAAACCGGGACAGACTTTGCCCAGTACTTC. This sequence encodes CASSKTGTDFAQYF.